The 20 T cell receptor beta chains presented below share a single source sample, sequenced in a study of cytomegalovirus exposure and HLA in healthy donors. The method was immunoSEQ multiplex PCR; TCRdb's version includes in-frame clones alone and lacks a portion of them. The sample lists a few hundred thousand clones, 80% to 90% seen once, with approximately 2.9% in the top ten. Material for sequencing was PBMCs. The source of these receptors is a woman in her late teens or twenties in good health and CMV-seronegative.

This sequence joins TRBV9 and TRBJ1-4; D is undetermined. V lost 5 bases and J lost 3, with 11 bases in between. The germline CDR1 and CDR2 sequences are SGDLS and YYNGEE. The length of the CDR3 is 14 residues. CDR3: CASSFGVANEKLFF. The DNA of the CDR3 is TGTGCCAGCAGTTTCGGGGTTGCTAATGAAAAACTGTTTTTT.

The chain carries TRBV28 and TRBJ2-7; D might be TRBD1 (5 bases). This CDR3 is built from 18 residues. Looked up from germline, CDR1 is MDHEN and CDR2 is SYDVKM. With 4 bases removed from V and 0 bases from J, the gap between germline ends came to 22 bases. CDR3 region: CASSSFLGEGPRSYEQYF. The CDR3 DNA reads as TGTGCCAGCAGTTCTTTTTTAGGGGAAGGACCGCGCTCCTACGAGCAGTACTTC.

As DNA, the CDR3 is TGTGCCAGCAGTTCGTCCGAGCGGGTAGTGGTGGATGGCTACACCTTC. It yields the protein CASSSSERVVVDGYTF. This rearrangement joins TRBV25-1 to TRBJ1-2, with D hard to call. Germline V lookup: CDR1 MGHDK, CDR2 SYGVNS. Trimming stripped 5 bases from V and 6 bases from J, with 22 bases between. CDR3 size: 16 residues.

The chain joins TRBV28 to TRBJ2-1, with no clear D. This CDR3 comprises 16 residues. Trimming stripped 5 bases from V and 0 bases from J, with 14 bases between. In germline, CDR1 is MDHEN, CDR2 SYDVKM. This chain's CDR3 is CASSRLLDPSYNEQFF. CDR3 in DNA: TGTGCCAGCAGTCGCCTCTTAGATCCCTCCTACAATGAGCAGTTCTTC.

The genes are TRBV7-8 and TRBJ1-2; 12 nucleotides line up with TRBD1. V lost 4 bases to trimming and J lost 8 bases; unmatched junction nucleotides: 11. Germline CDR1 SGHVS, CDR2 FQNEAQ. CDR3 length: 16 residues. This chain's CDR3 is CASSSVPGQGATGYTF. CDR3 nucleotide sequence: TGTGCCAGCAGCTCCGTCCCGGGACAGGGGGCGACCGGCTACACCTTC.

The J gene is TRBJ1-1, the V gene TRBV25-1, with TRBD1 matching 9 bases. This CDR3 comprises 15 residues. The V gene end was trimmed by 6 bases and the J gene end by 0 bases; junction bases not matched to a gene: 5. CDR1 is MGHDK and CDR2 is SYGVNS in the germline V gene. As DNA, the CDR3 is TGTGCCAGCAGGACTAGGGACAGGGTGAACACTGAAGCTTTCTTT. It translates to CASRTRDRVNTEAFF.

The genes are TRBV6-1 and TRBJ2-5; TRBD1 matches at 7 bases. Germline CDR1 MNHNS, CDR2 SASEGT. The CDR3 is made up of 15 amino acids. Trimming took 7 bases from V and 1 from J; bases not matched to a gene: 9. The CDR3 is CASTWWTGTQETQYF. The CDR3 DNA sequence: TGTGCCAGCACTTGGTGGACAGGCACCCAAGAGACCCAGTACTTC.

The chain has TRBV5-4 and TRBJ2-1, with a tentative D call TRBD1 (6 bases). The CDR3 is made up of 12 amino acids. Trimming stripped 0 bases from V and 10 bases from J, with 8 bases between. Germline CDR1 SGHNT, CDR2 YYREEE (reference sequence). The CDR3, as DNA: TGTGCCAGCAGCTTGGATGGGACAGAGCAGTTCTTC. This sequence encodes CASSLDGTEQFF.

V is TRBV7-2 and J is TRBJ2-7, with 7 bases aligning to TRBD1. The CDR3 has 15 amino acids. Germline CDR1 is SGHTA and CDR2 is FQGNSA. Unmatched junction bases numbered 10, after V lost 5 bases and J lost 3 bases. The CDR3 DNA reads TGTGCCAGCAGCGTACTATCAAGACAGGGCTACGAGCAGTACTTC. Protein product: CASSVLSRQGYEQYF.

This chain links TRBV7-8 with TRBJ2-1; TRBD2 might be the D (6 bases). The CDR3 is made up of 13 amino acids. Deletions cut 8 bases from V and 5 bases from J, with 13 bases between. The germline V gene has CDR1 SGHVS and CDR2 FQNEAQ. CDR3 sequence: CASWTGEDNEQFF. For the CDR3, the DNA is TGTGCCAGCTGGACGGGAGAGGACAATGAGCAGTTCTTC.

The V gene is TRBV2, the J gene TRBJ1-2; 12 bases line up with TRBD1. This CDR3 has 13 residues. Germline CDR1 is SNHLY and CDR2 is FYNNEI. After removal of 6 bases from V and 7 bases from J, the junction contained 3 bases not matched to a gene. The CDR3 protein is CASRGQGASGYTF. The CDR3 region has the DNA TGTGCCAGCAGGGGACAGGGGGCGTCTGGCTACACCTTC.

The J gene is TRBJ1-2, the V gene TRBV29-1, with TRBD1 matching 9 bases. V shed 6 bases, J shed 2 bases, and the junction held 16 bases outside the gene matches. The CDR3 has 17 residues. The germline V gene encodes CDR1 SQVTM and CDR2 ANQGSEA. CDR3 amino acids: CSVPTGGSVTHNYGYTF. In DNA form, the CDR3 reads TGCAGCGTCCCTACAGGGGGCTCTGTTACCCACAACTATGGCTACACCTTC.

This sequence joins TRBV11-2 and TRBJ2-2; 7 nucleotides align to TRBD1. Germline V gene lookup returns CDR1 SGHAT and CDR2 FQNNGV. The V and J ends lost 3 bases and 13 bases, in that order; junction bases with no gene match: 8. The CDR3 sequence is 13 residues long. The CDR3 DNA reads as TGTGCCAGCAGCTTCGACAGGGCCGAGGGGCTGTTTTTT. Translation: CASSFDRAEGLFF.

This chain connects TRBV7-2 to TRBJ2-4; D possibly corresponds to TRBD2 (6 bases). In germline, CDR1 is SGHTA, CDR2 FQGNSA. The ends were cut back, 5 bases at V and 13 bases at J, with 15 bases in the middle. This CDR3 has 12 amino acids. Written as DNA, the CDR3 is TGTGCCAGCAGCGACCTCGGGGGTTTGCAGTACTTC. Encoded protein: CASSDLGGLQYF.

The chain links TRBV19 to TRBJ2-3; 7 bases are a match to TRBD2. This CDR3 comprises 15 residues. V lost 0 bases, J lost 4 bases, and 4 bases stayed unmatched. In germline, CDR1 is LNHDA, CDR2 SQIVND (reference sequence). The DNA of the CDR3 is TGTGCCAGTAGTATAGAGGGCGGGAGAGCAGATACGCAGTATTTT. This codes for CASSIEGGRADTQYF.

The rearrangement joins TRBV5-1 to TRBJ2-2; TRBD2 is a possible D gene (6 bases). Germline assignment: CDR1 SGHRS and CDR2 YFSETQ. Trimming took off 0 bases at V and 4 bases at J, with 10 bases between the two ends. The CDR3 is made up of 15 amino acids. The CDR3 loop is CASSLDGSSTGELFF. Written as DNA, the CDR3 is TGCGCCAGCAGCTTGGACGGGAGTAGCACCGGGGAGCTGTTTTTT.

The rearrangement joins TRBV7-8 to TRBJ2-3; 10 bases match TRBD2. The germline gives CDR1 SGHVS, CDR2 FQNEAQ. Trimming took 5 bases from V and 2 from J; bases not matched to a gene: 7. The CDR3 has 16 amino acids. CDR3 sequence reads: CASSPHSGRATDTQYF. The CDR3 nucleotides read TGTGCCAGCAGCCCCCACAGCGGGAGGGCCACAGATACGCAGTATTTT.

The chain uses TRBV28 and TRBJ1-2; 8 bases are shared with TRBD1. The CDR3 runs to 15 residues. CDR1 is MDHEN, CDR2 SYDVKM, per germline. V lost 5 bases to trimming and J lost 4 bases; unmatched junction nucleotides: 9. DNA for the CDR3: TGTGCCAGCAGTCGAGAGACAGGGGCTCGCTATGGCTACACCTTC. This encodes CASSRETGARYGYTF.

The chain is built from TRBV15 and TRBJ1-1; D is perhaps TRBD1 (6 bases). The CDR3 sequence is 16 residues long. Between the trimmed V and J ends, which lost 3 bases and 5 bases, there was a span of 19 bases. Germline loops: CDR1 LNHNV, CDR2 YYDKDF (reference sequence). CDR3 in DNA: TGTGCCACCAGCAGGGTCCCAGGGGAATTTGGGACTGAAGCTTTCTTT. Residues: CATSRVPGEFGTEAFF.

The chain combines TRBV11-2 with TRBJ2-7; TRBD1 might be the D (6 bases). Trimming stripped 0 bases from V and 5 bases from J, with 14 bases between. This CDR3 is built from 15 residues. Germline V gives CDR1 SGHAT, CDR2 FQNNGV. The CDR3 nucleotides read TGTGCCAGCAGCTTAGAGTCCAGGGGAGTAAACGAGCAGTACTTC. It yields the protein CASSLESRGVNEQYF.